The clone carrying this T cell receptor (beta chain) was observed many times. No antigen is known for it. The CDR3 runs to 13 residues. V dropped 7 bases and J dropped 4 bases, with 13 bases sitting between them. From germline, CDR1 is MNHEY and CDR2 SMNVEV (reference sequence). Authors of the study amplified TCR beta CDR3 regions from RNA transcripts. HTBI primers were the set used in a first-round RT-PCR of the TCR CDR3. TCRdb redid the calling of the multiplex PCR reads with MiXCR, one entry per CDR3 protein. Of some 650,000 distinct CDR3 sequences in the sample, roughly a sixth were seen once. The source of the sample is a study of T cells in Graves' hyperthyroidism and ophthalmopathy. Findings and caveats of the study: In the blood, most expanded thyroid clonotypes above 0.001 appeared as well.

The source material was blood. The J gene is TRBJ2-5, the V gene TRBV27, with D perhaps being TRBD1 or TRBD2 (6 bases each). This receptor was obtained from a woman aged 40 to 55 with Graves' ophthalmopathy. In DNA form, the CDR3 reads TGTGCCAGCAAGAGGGGGGTTCGAGAGACCCAGTACTTC. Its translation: CASKRGVRETQYF.